The next 10 T cell receptor beta chains were all read from a single sample in a study of T cell responses to AZD1222 COVID-19 vaccine. TCRdb's table, derived via immunoSEQ multiplex PCR, lists solely in-frame clones and lacks some. The table lists 200,000 to 250,000 clones, roughly 94% of them singletons. Source: peripheral blood, taken 28 days after the second dose of the MenACWY control vaccine. The receptors come from an adult who received the MenACWY meningococcal vaccine as a control.

The rearrangement links TRBV30 to TRBJ2-1; no definite D call. The CDR3 covers 14 residues. V dropped 7 bases and J dropped 0 bases, with 13 bases sitting between them. Per the germline V gene, CDR1 is GTSNPN and CDR2 is SVGIG (reference sequence). CDR3 nucleotide sequence: TGTGCCTTTGCCCGCGGAAGCTCCTACAATGAGCAGTTCTTC. It specifies CAFARGSSYNEQFF. Full variable domain (remainder filled in from reference TRBV30 and TRBJ2-1): SQTIHQWPATLVQPVGSPLSLECTVEGTSNPNLYWYRQAAGRGLQLLFYSVGIGQISSEVPQNLSASRPQDRQFILSSKKLLLSDSGFYLCAFARGSSYNEQFFGPGTRLTVL.

The V and J genes are TRBV5-1 and TRBJ2-7; TRBD1 is a possible D gene (5 bases). The CDR3 extends over 14 amino acids. V lost 0 bases and J lost 5, with 12 bases in between. The germline gives CDR1 SGHRS, CDR2 YFSETQ. CDR3 DNA: TGCGCCAGCAGCTTGGGTAGGGCGGACAACGAGCAGTACTTC. Amino acids: CASSLGRADNEQYF.

This chain uses TRBV28 with TRBJ1-2, with D maybe TRBD1 (5 bases). Per the germline V gene, CDR1 is MDHEN and CDR2 is SYDVKM. The CDR3 spans 14 residues. Trimming cost V 5 bases and J 4 bases, with 14 bases left between them. The CDR3, as DNA: TGTGCCAGCAGTATGGGACCCCTCCCCTATGGCTACACCTTC. The encoded protein is CASSMGPLPYGYTF.

V is TRBV7-2 and J is TRBJ1-2, with D unresolved. Trimming removed 1 base at V and 6 bases at J, with 15 bases between. The CDR3 extends over 15 amino acids. CDR1 and CDR2 (germline): SGHTA, FQGNSA. The CDR3: CASSLVSPLAHGYTF. The CDR3 DNA reads as TGTGCCAGCAGCTTAGTTTCCCCACTCGCCCATGGCTACACCTTC.

This chain connects TRBV4-2 to TRBJ1-3, with D possibly being TRBD1 (6 bases). V was shortened by 3 bases and J by 0 bases, with 12 bases between the two germline ends. Germline V gene data show CDR1 as LGHNA and CDR2 as YNFKEQ. The CDR3 runs 16 residues. For the CDR3, the DNA is TGTGCCAGCAGCCAGTCAGACAGGAGCTCTGGAAACACCATATATTTT. It yields the protein CASSQSDRSSGNTIYF.

The chain combines TRBV7-2 with TRBJ2-2, with TRBD2 identical over 7 bases. Germline trimming cut 8 bases from V and 4 bases from J; bases unmatched to any gene: 4. There are 13 residues in the CDR3. The germline V gene encodes CDR1 SGHTA and CDR2 FQGNSA. CDR3: CASGGGGTGELFF. The CDR3 nucleotides are TGTGCCAGCGGCGGGGGAGGCACCGGGGAGCTGTTTTTT.

The rearrangement uses TRBV5-3 and TRBJ2-7, with TRBD1 matching 8 bases. TRBV5-3 is an ORF, and what it does is uncertain. The CDR3 sequence is 16 residues long. The V and J ends lost 3 bases and 3 bases, in that order; junction bases with no gene match: 11. CDR3 coding DNA: TGTGCCAGAAGCTCGCGGACAGGGAGTTCGGTCTACGAGCAGTACTTC. This codes for CARSSRTGSSVYEQYF.

This chain uses TRBV30 with TRBJ1-2; no firm D call. CDR1 is GTSNPN, CDR2 SVGIG, per germline (reference sequence). This CDR3 spans 11 amino acids. V was cut by 3 bases and J by 7 bases, with 9 bases left in between. CDR3 sequence (DNA): TGTGCCTGGAGAACGCCCGGTGGCTACACCTTC. Its protein is CAWRTPGGYTF.

The rearrangement uses TRBV28 and TRBJ2-7; TRBD2 agrees at 7 bases. Germline V gene data show CDR1 as MDHEN and CDR2 as SYDVKM. V was pared by 8 bases and J by 2 bases, with 12 bases of the junction left unmatched. The CDR3 spans 15 residues. The CDR3 sequence: CASVPPAGRPYEQYF. The CDR3 DNA is TGTGCCAGCGTTCCCCCAGCGGGAAGGCCCTACGAGCAGTACTTC.

The chain recombines TRBV19 with TRBJ1-1, with D possibly being TRBD1 (5 bases). CDR1 is LNHDA and CDR2 is SQIVND in the germline V gene (reference sequence). The CDR3 totals 14 residues. Trimming took 7 bases from V and 4 from J, leaving 16 bases between them. CDR3 in amino acids: CASIGTPDGTEAFF. DNA for the CDR3: TGTGCCAGTATCGGGACCCCGGATGGCACTGAAGCTTTCTTT.